A selection of T cell receptor beta chains follows, all from one sample in a study of PD-1 blockade in mismatch repair-deficient tumors. Measured with immunoSEQ multiplex PCR; TCRdb has only the in-frame clones, and not every one. The sample includes roughly 120,000 clones, about 90% seen only once; the top ten take about 10%. Sequencing was performed on peripheral blood, taken just over 70 weeks after starting pembrolizumab. The source is an adult with mismatch repair-deficient cancer. Both conserved end residues are part of each CDR3. The D gene is left open where the match is weak. Only some rows state a clone size, as once, few, many or a class for expanded clones.

CASSEYGLDWDEQYF,TGTGCCAGCAGTGAATATGGACTAGACTGGGACGAGCAGTACTTC,NA,TRBJ2-7,TRBD2,TRBV2
CASSQLGLVDIQYF,TGCGCCAGCAGCCAATTAGGACTAGTTGATATTCAGTACTTC,NA,TRBJ2-4,TRBD2,TRBV4-1
CASSEPIRAFRLNTEAFF,TGCGCCAGCAGTGAGCCAATTCGGGCGTTTCGTCTGAACACTGAAGCTTTCTTT,NA,TRBJ1-1,NA,TRBV10-2
CAWSVKQGRDGYTF,TGTGCCTGGAGTGTAAAACAGGGGCGGGATGGCTACACCTTC,once,TRBJ1-2,TRBD1,TRBV30
CASSPGPGAFGYTF,TGTGCCAGCAGTCCGGGACCGGGAGCTTTTGGCTACACCTTC,NA,TRBJ1-2,NA,TRBV6-5
CASSPRGGNTEAFF,TGTGCCAGCAGTCCAAGAGGGGGCAACACTGAAGCTTTCTTT,NA,TRBJ1-1,TRBD1,TRBV27
CASSPPGYNEQFF,TGTGCCAGCTCACCACCCGGCTACAATGAGCAGTTCTTC,NA,TRBJ2-1,NA,TRBV18
CASSRSGQQETQYF,TGCGCCAGCAGCCGATCGGGACAACAAGAGACCCAGTACTTC,NA,TRBJ2-5,NA,TRBV4-1
CASSLNRGSYYEQYF,TGTGCCAGCAGCTTGAACAGGGGGTCCTACTACGAGCAGTACTTC,NA,TRBJ2-7,TRBD1,TRBV5-8
CASSYSRFYEQYF,TGTGCCAGCAGTTACTCCAGATTCTACGAGCAGTACTTC,few,TRBJ2-7,NA,TRBV6-5